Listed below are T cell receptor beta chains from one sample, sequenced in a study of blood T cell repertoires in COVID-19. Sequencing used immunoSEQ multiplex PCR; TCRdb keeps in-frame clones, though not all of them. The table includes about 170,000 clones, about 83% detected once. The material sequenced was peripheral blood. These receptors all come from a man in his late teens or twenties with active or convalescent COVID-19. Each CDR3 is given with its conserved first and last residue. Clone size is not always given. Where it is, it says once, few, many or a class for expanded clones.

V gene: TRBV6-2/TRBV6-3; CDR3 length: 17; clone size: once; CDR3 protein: CASSYNPGGRTQETQYF
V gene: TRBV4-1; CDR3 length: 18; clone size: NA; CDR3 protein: CASSQVIVGAADNSPLHF
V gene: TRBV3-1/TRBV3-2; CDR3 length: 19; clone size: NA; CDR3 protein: CASSQEQGEQGGLRYEQYF
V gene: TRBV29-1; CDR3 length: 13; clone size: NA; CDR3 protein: CSVGQGSNQPQHF
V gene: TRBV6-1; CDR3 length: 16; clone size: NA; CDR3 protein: CASSEAAGQGSDEQYF
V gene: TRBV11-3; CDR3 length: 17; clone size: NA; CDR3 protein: CASSDPTPYRGINTQYF
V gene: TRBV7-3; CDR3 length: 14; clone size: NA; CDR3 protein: CASSLSPGDNEQFF
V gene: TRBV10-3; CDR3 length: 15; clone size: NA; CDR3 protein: CAISDRGRGNQPQHF
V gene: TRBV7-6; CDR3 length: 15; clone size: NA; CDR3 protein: CASSLTASGDAEAFF
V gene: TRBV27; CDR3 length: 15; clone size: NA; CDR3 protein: CASCLGRGANSPLHF
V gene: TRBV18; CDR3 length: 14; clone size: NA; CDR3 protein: CASSPEQGGYGYTF
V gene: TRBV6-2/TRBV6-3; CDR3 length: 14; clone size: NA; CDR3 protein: CASSPATGPETQYF
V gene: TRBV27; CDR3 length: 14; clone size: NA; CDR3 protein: CASSYGTGVPPVYF
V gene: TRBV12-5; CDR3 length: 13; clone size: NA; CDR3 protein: CASGYQGGYGYTF
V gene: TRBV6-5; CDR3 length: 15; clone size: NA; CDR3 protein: CASRRTNSNTGELFF
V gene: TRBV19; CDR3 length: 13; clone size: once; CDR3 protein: CASSTSLYTEQFF
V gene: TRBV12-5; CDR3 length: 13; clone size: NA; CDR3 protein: CASGLAGVNEQFF
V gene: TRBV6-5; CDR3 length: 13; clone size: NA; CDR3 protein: CASLFTGANVLTF
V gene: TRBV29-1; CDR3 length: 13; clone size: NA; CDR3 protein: CSVVQRGEGEQFF
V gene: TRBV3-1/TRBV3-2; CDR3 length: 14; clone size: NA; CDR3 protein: CASSQTGGNQPQHF
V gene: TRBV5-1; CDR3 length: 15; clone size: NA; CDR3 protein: CASRTSGGFTDTQYF
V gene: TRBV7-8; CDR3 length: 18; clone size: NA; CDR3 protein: CASSLVWGQGISGNTIYF
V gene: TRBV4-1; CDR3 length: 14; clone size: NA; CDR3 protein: CASSPENSYNEQFF
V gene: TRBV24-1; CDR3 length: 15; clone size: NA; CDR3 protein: CATSETGSYTGELFF
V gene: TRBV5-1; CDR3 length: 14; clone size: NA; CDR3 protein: CASSLGAGNQPQHF
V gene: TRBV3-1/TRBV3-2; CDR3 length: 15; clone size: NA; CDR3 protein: CASSQAGQGHNEQFF
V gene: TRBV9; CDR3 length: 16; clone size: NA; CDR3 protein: CASSVVGTAQIGLLHF
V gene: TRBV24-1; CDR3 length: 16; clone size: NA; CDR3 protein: CATSGPSVAGGETQYF
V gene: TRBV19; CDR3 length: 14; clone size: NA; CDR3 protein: CASSTWGGAGGYTF
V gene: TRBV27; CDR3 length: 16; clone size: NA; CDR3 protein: CASSLKYGNLNTEAFF
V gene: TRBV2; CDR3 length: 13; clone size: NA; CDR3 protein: CASSEDGLPEAFF
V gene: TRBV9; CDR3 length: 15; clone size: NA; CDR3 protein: CASSGGGRANEKLFF
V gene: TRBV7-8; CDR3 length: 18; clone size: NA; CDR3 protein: CASSLETTGRTPYNEQFF
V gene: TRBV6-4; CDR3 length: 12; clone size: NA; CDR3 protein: CASSDLDSEAFF
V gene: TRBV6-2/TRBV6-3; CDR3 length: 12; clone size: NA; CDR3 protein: CASSYSRNEQFF
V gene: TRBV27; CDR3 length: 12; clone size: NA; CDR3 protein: CASPGTGVGYTF
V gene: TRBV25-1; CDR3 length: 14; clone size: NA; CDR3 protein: CASRDLSSSYEQYF
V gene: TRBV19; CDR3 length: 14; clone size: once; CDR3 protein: CASSIEGANTEAFF
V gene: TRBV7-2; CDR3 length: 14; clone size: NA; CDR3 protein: CASSLAPYSTEAFF
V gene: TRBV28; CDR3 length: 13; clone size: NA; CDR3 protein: CASSFTQNYGYTF
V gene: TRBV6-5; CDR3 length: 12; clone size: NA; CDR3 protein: CATGQGAYEQFF
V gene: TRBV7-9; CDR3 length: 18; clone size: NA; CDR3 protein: CASSFELQGADRVGGYTF
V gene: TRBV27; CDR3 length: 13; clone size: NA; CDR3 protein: CASSIWRQETQYF
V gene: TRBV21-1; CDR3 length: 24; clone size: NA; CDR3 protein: CASSKEIERGSNPGRGRYTDTQYF
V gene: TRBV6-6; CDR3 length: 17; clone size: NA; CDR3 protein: CASSQDPTGVSGNTIYF
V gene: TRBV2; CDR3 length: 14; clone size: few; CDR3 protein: CASSASGANQPQHF
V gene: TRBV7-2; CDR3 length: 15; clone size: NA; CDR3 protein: CASSYGQVTTGELFF
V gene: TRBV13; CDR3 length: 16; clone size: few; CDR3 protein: CASSLRQFQPNTEAFF
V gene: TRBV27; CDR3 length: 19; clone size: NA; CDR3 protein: CASSRTGMSGRAGTDTQYF